Reported below is one T cell receptor beta chain. Its target is unknown. Amplification used 60 Vbeta primers and 13 Jbeta primers. The repertoire was sequenced with immunoSEQ multiplex PCR; TCRdb's copy has only in-frame clones and lacks some. This table holds some 200,000 clones, just over 75% found once. As for the donors, each was a healthy bone marrow donor. Each donor was nominally healthy when sampled (though unrecorded immune exposures were likely). The sample comes from a study of cytomegalovirus exposure and HLA in healthy donors. Study-level findings and limits: Rarity marked most TCR sequences, yet some public TCRs occurred in many donors.

The CDR3 length is 14 residues. Germline V gene data show CDR1 as PRHDT and CDR2 as FYEKMQ (reference sequence). Trimming left V 1 base short and J 7 bases short, with 13 bases between. This chain joins TRBV13 and TRBJ1-2; maybe TRBD1 (5 bases). The sequence derives from a woman in her 30s in good health and CMV-seropositive. The material sequenced was PBMCs. CDR3 coding DNA: TGTGCCAGCAGCTTAGTGGGGGAGGTGGTTGGCTACACCTTC. As protein: CASSLVGEVVGYTF. Drawing the rest from reference TRBV13 and TRBJ1-2, the complete variable domain is AAGVIQSPRHLIKEKRETATLKCYPIPRHDTVYWYQQGPGQDPQFLISFYEKMQSDKGSIPDRFSAQQFSDYHSELNMSSLELGDSALYFCASSLVGEVVGYTFGSGTRLTVV.